The T cell receptor (beta chain) described here comes from a study of T cell responses to AZD1222 COVID-19 vaccine. Turning to the study itself: The study pooled second doses at about 4 or about 12 weeks.

The germline V and J ends were trimmed by 6 bases and 0 bases, with 8 bases remaining between them. Germline V gene data show CDR1 as MDHEN and CDR2 as SYDVKM. The CDR3 length is 13 residues. The data were produced by immunoSEQ multiplex PCR, yet TCRdb's version contains in-frame clones alone and is incomplete. In the table there are 140,000 to 150,000 clones, 80% to 90% of which are singletons. General study results and limits: Repertoires were collected only later (after the peak T cell response had occurred).

In its sample, this clone was seen once. Its antigen is still unknown. The J gene is TRBJ1-1, the V gene TRBV28; D not resolved. Material: peripheral blood, obtained on day 0 of AZD1222 vaccination. The TCR sequence derives from an adult in good health. This CDR3 is CASRRVLNTEAFF. DNA for the CDR3: TGTGCCAGCAGAAGGGTTCTGAACACTGAAGCTTTCTTT.